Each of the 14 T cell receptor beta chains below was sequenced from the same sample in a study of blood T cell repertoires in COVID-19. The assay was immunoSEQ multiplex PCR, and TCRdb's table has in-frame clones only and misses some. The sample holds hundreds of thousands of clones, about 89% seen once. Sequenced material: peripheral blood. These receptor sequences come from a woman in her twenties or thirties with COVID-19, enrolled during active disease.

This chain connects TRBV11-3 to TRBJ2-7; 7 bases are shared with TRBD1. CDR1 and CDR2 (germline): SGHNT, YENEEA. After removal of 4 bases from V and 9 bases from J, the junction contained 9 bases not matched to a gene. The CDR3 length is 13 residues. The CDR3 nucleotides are TGTGCCAGCAGCTCCGGGACAGCCTCAGTGCAGTACGTC. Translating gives CASSSGTASVQYV.

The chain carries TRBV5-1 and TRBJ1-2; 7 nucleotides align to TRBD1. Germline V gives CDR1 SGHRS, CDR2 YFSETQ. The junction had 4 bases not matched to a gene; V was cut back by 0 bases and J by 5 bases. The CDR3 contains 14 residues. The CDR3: CASSLGTGGYGYTF. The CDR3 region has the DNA TGCGCCAGCAGCTTGGGGACAGGCGGTTATGGCTACACCTTC.

CDR3 protein: CASNPTGLSSNEQFF. CDR3 in DNA: TGTGCCAGCAACCCTACGGGACTATCCAGCAATGAGCAGTTCTTC. The V call is TRBV6-5, the J call TRBJ2-1; TRBD2 aligns across 7 bases. Trimming cost V 7 bases and J 6 bases; bases outside gene matches: 12. CDR1 is MNHEY, CDR2 SVGAGI, per germline. The CDR3 has 15 residues.

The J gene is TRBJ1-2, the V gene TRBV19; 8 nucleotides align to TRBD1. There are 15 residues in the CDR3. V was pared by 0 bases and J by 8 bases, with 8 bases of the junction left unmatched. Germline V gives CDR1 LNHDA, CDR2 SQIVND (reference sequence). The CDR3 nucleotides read TGTGCCAGTAGTATAGAACGGCAGGGGGCCGGAGGCTACACCTTC. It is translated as CASSIERQGAGGYTF.

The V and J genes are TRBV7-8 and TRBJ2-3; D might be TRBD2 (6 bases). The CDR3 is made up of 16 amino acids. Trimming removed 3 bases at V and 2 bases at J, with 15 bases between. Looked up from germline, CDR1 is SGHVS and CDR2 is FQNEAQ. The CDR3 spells CASSLGRLGTTDTQYF. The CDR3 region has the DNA TGTGCCAGCAGCTTGGGGAGACTAGGAACCACAGATACGCAGTATTTT.

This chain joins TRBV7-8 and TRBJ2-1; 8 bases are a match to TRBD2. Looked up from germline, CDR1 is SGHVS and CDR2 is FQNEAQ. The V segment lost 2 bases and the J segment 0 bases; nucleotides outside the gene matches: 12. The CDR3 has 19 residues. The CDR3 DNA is TGTGCCAGCAGCTTATTTGGTTGGGAGCGGGAGAGCTCCTACAATGAGCAGTTCTTC. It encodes CASSLFGWERESSYNEQFF. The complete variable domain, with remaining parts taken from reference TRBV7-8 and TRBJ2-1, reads GAGVSQSPRYKVAKRGQDVALRCDPISGHVSLFWYQQALGQGPEFLTYFQNEAQLDKSGLPSDRFFAERPEGSVSTLKIQRTQQEDSAVYLCASSLFGWERESSYNEQFFGPGTRLTVL.

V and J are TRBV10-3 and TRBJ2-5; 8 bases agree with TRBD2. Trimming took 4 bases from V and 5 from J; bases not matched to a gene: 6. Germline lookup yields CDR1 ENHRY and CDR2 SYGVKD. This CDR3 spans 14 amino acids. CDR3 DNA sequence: TGTGCCATCAGTGTGTCGGGACTAGGTGAGACCCAGTACTTC. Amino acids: CAISVSGLGETQYF.

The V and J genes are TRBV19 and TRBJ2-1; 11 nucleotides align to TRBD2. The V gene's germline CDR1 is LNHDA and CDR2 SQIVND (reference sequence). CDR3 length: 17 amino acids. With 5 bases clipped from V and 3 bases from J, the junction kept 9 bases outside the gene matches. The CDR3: CASSVRLAGPLYNEQFF. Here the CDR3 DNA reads TGTGCCAGTAGTGTCAGACTAGCGGGACCCCTCTACAATGAGCAGTTCTTC.

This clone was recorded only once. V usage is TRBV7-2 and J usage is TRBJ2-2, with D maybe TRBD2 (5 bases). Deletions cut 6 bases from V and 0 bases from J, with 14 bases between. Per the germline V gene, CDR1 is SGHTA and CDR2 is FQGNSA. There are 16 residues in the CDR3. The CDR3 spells CASSAAEHANTGELFF. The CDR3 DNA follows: TGTGCCAGCAGTGCAGCGGAGCACGCGAACACCGGGGAGCTGTTTTTT.

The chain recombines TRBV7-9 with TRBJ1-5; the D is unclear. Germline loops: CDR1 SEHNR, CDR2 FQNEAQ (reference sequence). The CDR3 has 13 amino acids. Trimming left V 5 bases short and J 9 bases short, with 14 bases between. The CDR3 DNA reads TGTGCCAGCAGCCCGGGCGGGTACGGGCCCCAGCATTTT. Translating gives CASSPGGYGPQHF.

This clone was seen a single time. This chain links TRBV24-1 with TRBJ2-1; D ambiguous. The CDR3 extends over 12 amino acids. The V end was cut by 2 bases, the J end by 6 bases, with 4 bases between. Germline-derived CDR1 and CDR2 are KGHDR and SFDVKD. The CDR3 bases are TGTGCCACCAGTGATTGGCCCAATGAGCAGTTCTTC. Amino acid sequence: CATSDWPNEQFF.

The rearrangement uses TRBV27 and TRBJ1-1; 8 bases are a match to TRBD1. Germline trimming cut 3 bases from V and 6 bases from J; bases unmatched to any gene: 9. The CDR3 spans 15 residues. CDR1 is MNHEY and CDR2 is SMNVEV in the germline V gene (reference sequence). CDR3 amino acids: CASSFRQGARAEAFF. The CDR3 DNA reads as TGTGCCAGCAGTTTTCGTCAGGGGGCTCGGGCTGAAGCTTTCTTT.

CDR3: CASSFITGNKLLTDTQYF. CDR3 bases: TGTGCCAGCAGTTTTATCACAGGGAATAAGTTACTTACAGATACGCAGTATTTT. The chain uses TRBV27 and TRBJ2-3; TRBD1 might be the D (6 bases). Trimming shortened V by 3 bases and J by 3 bases, and 22 bases separated the two germline ends. This CDR3 region has 18 residues. Germline CDR1 reads MNHEY; CDR2 reads SMNVEV (reference sequence).

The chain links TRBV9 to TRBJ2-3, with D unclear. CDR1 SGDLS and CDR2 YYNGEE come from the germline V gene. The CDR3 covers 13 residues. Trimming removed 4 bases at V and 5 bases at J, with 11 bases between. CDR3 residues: CASSPLRLDTQYF. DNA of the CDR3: TGTGCCAGCAGCCCCCTTCGTCTAGATACGCAGTATTTT.